Below are 15 T cell receptor beta chains sequenced from a single sample in a study of OX40 agonist ivuxolimab in advanced cancers. The method was the immunoSEQ multiplex PCR assay. TCRdb took this table from immuneACCESS and kept in-frame rearrangements with V and J called. Such tables lack part of the clones; where checked against another copy, unresolved V genes explain under half of the gap, and the rest is unexplained. The sample has about 76,000 clones on record, approximately 85% of them singletons. Less than 4% of the sample comes from the top ten. Material: CD4+ or CD8+ T cells sorted from blood, obtained in a trial of the OX40 agonist ivuxolimab. The receptors stem from an adult with an advanced solid tumor such as melanoma, head and neck, liver or kidney cancer.

The chain recombines TRBV4-2 with TRBJ1-2; 9 nucleotides align to TRBD1. Germline values: CDR1 LGHNA, CDR2 YNFKEQ. V was clipped by 1 base and J by 4 bases; unmatched bases: 7. The CDR3 contains 16 residues. CDR3 loop: CASSQAHGQGSYGYTF. As DNA, the CDR3 is TGTGCCAGCAGCCAAGCCCATGGACAGGGGAGCTATGGCTACACCTTC.

The chain recombines TRBV28 with TRBJ2-2, with 7 bases lining up with TRBD1. Trimming cost V 1 base and J 5 bases; bases outside gene matches: 10. Germline V gene data show CDR1 as MDHEN and CDR2 as SYDVKM. This CDR3 has 17 amino acids. DNA for the CDR3: TGTGCCAGCAGTTTATTCGGGTTGGGACAGAGTACCGGGGAGCTGTTTTTT. The encoded protein is CASSLFGLGQSTGELFF. The variable domain in full, completed from reference TRBV28 and TRBJ2-2, reads DVKVTQSSRYLVKRTGEKVFLECVQDMDHENMFWYRQDPGLGLRLIYFSYDVKMKEKGDIPEGYSVSREKKERFSLILESASTNQTSMYLCASSLFGLGQSTGELFFGEGSRLTVL.

The rearrangement joins TRBV30 to TRBJ1-2; D is ambiguous. Looked up from germline, CDR1 is GTSNPN and CDR2 is SVGIG (reference sequence). CDR3 length: 13 residues. Trimming pared 0 bases from V and 7 bases from J, leaving 12 bases between. CDR3 protein: CAWSVSWVGGYTF. CDR3 DNA: TGTGCCTGGAGTGTATCTTGGGTGGGTGGCTACACCTTC.

The J gene is TRBJ1-2, the V gene TRBV7-2; no clear D. Germline-derived CDR1 and CDR2 are SGHTA and FQGNSA. The CDR3 loop spans 13 amino acids. Trimming left V 1 base short and J 1 base short, with 4 bases between. CDR3 bases: TGTGCCAGCAGCTTAGGACTTAACTATGGCTACACCTTC. Its protein product is CASSLGLNYGYTF.

The chain is built from TRBV27 and TRBJ2-2; D unresolved. V was cut by 3 bases and J by 4 bases, with 9 bases left in between. Germline lookup yields CDR1 MNHEY and CDR2 SMNVEV (reference sequence). CDR3 length: 14 amino acids. The CDR3 DNA reads TGTGCCAGCAGTTTCTCAGGTGGCACCGGGGAGCTGTTTTTT. Residues: CASSFSGGTGELFF.

V is TRBV5-1 and J is TRBJ1-2; D gene unclear. V lost 0 bases, J lost 4 bases, and 10 bases lay in between. The germline gives CDR1 SGHRS, CDR2 YFSETQ. The CDR3 is made up of 14 amino acids. CDR3 amino acids: CASSLGEPIYGYTF. CDR3 DNA sequence: TGCGCCAGCAGCTTGGGGGAGCCTATCTATGGCTACACCTTC. Together with reference TRBV5-1 and TRBJ1-2, the CDR3 gives the full variable domain: KAGVTQTPRYLIKTRGQQVTLSCSPISGHRSVSWYQQTPGQGLQFLFEYFSETQRNKGNFPGRFSGRQFSNSRSEMNVSTLELGDSALYLCASSLGEPIYGYTFGSGTRLTVV.

In this sample, this clone turned up once. This rearrangement joins TRBV4-3 to TRBJ1-2; TRBD1 might be the D (6 bases). The V gene lost 0 bases and the J gene lost 10 bases, with 18 bases spanning the gap. Germline V CDR1 and CDR2: LGHNA, YSLEER. This CDR3 is built from 15 residues. For the CDR3, the DNA is TGCGCCAGCAGCCAAGAAGCTTTTCAGGGGAGGGTCTACACCTTC. This sequence encodes CASSQEAFQGRVYTF.

The genes are TRBV5-1 and TRBJ1-2; 7 bases are shared with TRBD1. This CDR3 is 15 amino acids long. The junction had 9 bases not matched to a gene; V was cut back by 1 base and J by 6 bases. Germline-derived CDR1 and CDR2 are SGHRS and YFSETQ. The CDR3 here is CASSLTGVVDHGYTF. The DNA for the CDR3 is TGCGCCAGCAGCTTGACAGGGGTAGTCGATCATGGCTACACCTTC.

The chain carries TRBV13 and TRBJ2-7; unclear D gene. Per germline, CDR1 PRHDT and CDR2 FYEKMQ (reference sequence). Deletions cut 0 bases from V and 3 bases from J, with 12 bases between. The CDR3 has 15 amino acids. The CDR3 DNA sequence: TGTGCCAGCAGCTTAGGGTCAGAACGATTCTACGAGCAGTACTTC. It translates to CASSLGSERFYEQYF.

This rearrangement joins TRBV19 to TRBJ1-1; no reliable D call. The ends were cut back, 2 bases at V and 1 base at J, with 20 bases in the middle. CDR1 and CDR2 (germline): LNHDA, SQIVND (reference sequence). This CDR3 region has 18 residues. The CDR3 nucleotides read TGTGCCAGTAGTATACGGAGGACGGCAGACCGGGCGAACACTGAAGCTTTCTTT. It specifies CASSIRRTADRANTEAFF.

A single count supports this clone. This chain joins TRBV12-5 and TRBJ2-7, with 11 bases aligning to TRBD1. J gave up 6 bases and V 5 bases, and 6 bases lay outside the gene matches. Germline CDR1 LGHNT, CDR2 FRNRAP. The CDR3 contains 14 residues. CDR3 in DNA: TGTGCTAGTGGTGCATCCGGGACAGGGGGCGAGCAGTACTTC. Its protein product is CASGASGTGGEQYF.

This clone has only a few counts. V is TRBV11-3 and J is TRBJ1-2; 9 bases agree with TRBD1. J lost 2 bases, V lost 7 bases, and 5 bases had no gene match. Germline CDR1 and CDR2: SGHNT and YENEEA. The CDR3 sequence is 14 residues long. The CDR3 sequence: CASTTGGSNYGYTF. DNA for the CDR3: TGTGCCAGCACCACAGGGGGCTCGAACTATGGCTACACCTTC.

This rearrangement joins TRBV12-5 to TRBJ2-3; the D call may be TRBD1 or TRBD2 (5 bases each). Trimming took 7 bases from V and 0 from J, leaving 8 bases between them. From germline, CDR1 is LGHNT and CDR2 FRNRAP. The CDR3 length is 13 residues. The CDR3 reads CASARDSTDTQYF. The CDR3 DNA reads TGTGCTAGTGCTCGGGACAGCACAGATACGCAGTATTTT.

The chain employs TRBV4-3 and TRBJ2-3; D not certain. CDR3 length: 15 amino acids. The V and J ends lost 1 base and 4 bases respectively, with 12 bases between them. Germline V lookup: CDR1 LGHNA, CDR2 YSLEER. CDR3 residues: CASSQATLTSDTQYF. The CDR3 nucleotides are TGCGCCAGCAGCCAAGCGACCCTCACCTCAGATACGCAGTATTTT.

About this clone: One junction end disagrees with the germline gene, perhaps due to a read error. This chain joins TRBV14 and TRBJ1-1; D is ambiguous. This CDR3 has 10 residues. Germline V gene sequence: CDR1 SGHDN, CDR2 FVKESK. This chain's CDR3 is CASKNSEAFF. CDR3 in DNA: TGTGCCAGCAAGAACTCTGAAGCTTTCTTT.